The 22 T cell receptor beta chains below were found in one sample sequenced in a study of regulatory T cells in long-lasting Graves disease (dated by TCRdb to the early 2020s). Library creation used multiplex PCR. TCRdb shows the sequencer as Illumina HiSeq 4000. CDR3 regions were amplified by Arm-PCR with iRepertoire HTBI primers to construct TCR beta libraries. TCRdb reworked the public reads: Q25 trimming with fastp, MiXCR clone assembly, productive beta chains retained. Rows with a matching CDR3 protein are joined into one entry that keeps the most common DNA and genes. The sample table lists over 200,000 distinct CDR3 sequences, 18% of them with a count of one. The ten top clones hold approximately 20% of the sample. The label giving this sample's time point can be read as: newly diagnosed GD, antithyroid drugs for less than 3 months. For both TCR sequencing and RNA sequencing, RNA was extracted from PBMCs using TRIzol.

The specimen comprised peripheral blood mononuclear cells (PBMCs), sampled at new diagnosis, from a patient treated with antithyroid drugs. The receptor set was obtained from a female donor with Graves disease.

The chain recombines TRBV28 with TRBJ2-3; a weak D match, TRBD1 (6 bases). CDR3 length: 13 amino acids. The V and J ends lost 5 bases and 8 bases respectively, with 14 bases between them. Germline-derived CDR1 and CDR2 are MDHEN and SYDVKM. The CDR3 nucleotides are TGTGCCAGCAGTGCCGTGGGGGCGGGTACGCAGTATTTT. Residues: CASSAVGAGTQYF.

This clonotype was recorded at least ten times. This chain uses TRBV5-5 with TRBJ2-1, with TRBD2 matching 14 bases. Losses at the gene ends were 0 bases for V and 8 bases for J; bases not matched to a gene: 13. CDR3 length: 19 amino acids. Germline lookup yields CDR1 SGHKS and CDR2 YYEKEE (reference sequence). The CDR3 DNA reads TGTGCCAGCAGCTTGGCTTGGTTGGGACTAGCGGGAGATTTCTATGAGCAGTTCTTC. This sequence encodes CASSLAWLGLAGDFYEQFF.

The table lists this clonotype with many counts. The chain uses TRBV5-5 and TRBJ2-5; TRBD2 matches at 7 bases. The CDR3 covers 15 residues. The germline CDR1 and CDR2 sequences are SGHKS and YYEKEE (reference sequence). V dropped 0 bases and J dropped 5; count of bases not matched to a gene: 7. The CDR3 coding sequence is TGTGCCAGCAGCTTGGCCACGCTAGCGGCGGAGACCCAGTACTTC. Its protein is CASSLATLAAETQYF.

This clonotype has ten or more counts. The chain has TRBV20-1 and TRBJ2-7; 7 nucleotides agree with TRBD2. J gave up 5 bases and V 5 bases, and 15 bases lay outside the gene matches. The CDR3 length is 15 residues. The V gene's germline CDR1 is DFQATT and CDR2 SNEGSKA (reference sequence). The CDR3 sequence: CSAVDYGGSFNEQYF. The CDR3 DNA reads TGCAGTGCTGTCGACTATGGCGGGAGTTTCAACGAGCAGTACTTC.

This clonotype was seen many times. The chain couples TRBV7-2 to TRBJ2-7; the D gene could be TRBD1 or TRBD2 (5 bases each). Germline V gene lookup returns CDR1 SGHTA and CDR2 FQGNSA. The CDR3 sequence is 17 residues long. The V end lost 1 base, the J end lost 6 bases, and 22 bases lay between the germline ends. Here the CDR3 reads CASSLVVGPGGGGEQYF. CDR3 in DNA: TGTGCCAGCAGCTTAGTGGTAGGACCCGGAGGTGGGGGCGAGCAGTACTTC.

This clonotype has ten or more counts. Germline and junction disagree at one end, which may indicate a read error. The CDR3 here is CASRRSGAQYEQSF. The CDR3 DNA is TGTGCCAGCAGGCGCTCCGGGGCCCAATATGAGCAGTCCTTC. The rearrangement joins TRBV12-3 or TRBV12-4 to TRBJ2-1; D tentatively reads TRBD1 or TRBD2 (5 bases each). The CDR3 loop spans 14 amino acids.

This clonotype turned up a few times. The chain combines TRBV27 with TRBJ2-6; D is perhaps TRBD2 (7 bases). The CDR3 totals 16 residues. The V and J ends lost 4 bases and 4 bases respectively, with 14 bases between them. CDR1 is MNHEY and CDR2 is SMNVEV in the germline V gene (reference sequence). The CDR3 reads CASSSIGGAGANVLTF. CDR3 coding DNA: TGTGCCAGCAGTTCCATAGGGGGGGCAGGGGCCAACGTCCTGACTTTC.

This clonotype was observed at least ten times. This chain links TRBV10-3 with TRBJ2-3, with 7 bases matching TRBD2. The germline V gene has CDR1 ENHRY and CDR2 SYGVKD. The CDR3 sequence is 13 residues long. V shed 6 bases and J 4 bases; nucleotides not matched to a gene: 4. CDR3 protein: CAISPGLADTQYF. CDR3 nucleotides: TGTGCCATCAGCCCAGGACTAGCAGATACGCAGTATTTT.

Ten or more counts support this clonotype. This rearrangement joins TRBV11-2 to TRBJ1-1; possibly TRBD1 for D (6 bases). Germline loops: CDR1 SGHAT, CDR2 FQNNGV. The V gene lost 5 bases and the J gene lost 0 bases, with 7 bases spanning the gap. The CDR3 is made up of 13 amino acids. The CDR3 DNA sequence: TGTGCCAGCAGCGCAGGGGTGAACACTGAAGCTTTCTTT. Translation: CASSAGVNTEAFF.

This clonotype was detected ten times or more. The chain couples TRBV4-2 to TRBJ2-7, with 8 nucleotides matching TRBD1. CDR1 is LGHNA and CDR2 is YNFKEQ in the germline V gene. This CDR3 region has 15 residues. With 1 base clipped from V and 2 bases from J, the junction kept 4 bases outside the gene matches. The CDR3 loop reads CASSQGDRTTYEQYF. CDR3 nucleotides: TGTGCCAGCAGCCAAGGGGACAGGACTACCTACGAGCAGTACTTC.

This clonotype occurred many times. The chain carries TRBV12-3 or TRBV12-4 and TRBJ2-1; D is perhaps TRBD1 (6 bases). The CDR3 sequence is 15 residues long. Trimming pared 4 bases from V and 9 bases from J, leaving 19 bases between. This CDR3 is CASSWTAVGGGEQFF. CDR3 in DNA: TGTGCCAGCAGTTGGACTGCGGTTGGGGGCGGTGAGCAGTTCTTC.

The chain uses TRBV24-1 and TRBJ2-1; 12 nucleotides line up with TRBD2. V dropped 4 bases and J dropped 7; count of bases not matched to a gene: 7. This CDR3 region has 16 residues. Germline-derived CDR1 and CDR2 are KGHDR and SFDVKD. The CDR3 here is CATSDETSGRWNEQFF. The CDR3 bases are TGTGCCACCAGTGACGAAACTAGCGGGAGGTGGAATGAGCAGTTCTTC.

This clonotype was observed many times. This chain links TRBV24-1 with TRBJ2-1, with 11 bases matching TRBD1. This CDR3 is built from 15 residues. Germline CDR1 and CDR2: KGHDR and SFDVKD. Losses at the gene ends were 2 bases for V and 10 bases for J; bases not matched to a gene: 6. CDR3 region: CATSDYRTGGEEQFF. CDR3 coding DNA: TGTGCCACCAGTGATTATCGGACAGGGGGCGAAGAGCAGTTCTTC.

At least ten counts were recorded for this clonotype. The CDR3 sequence: CASSRLETQYF. CDR3 DNA sequence: TGTGCCAGCAGCCGCCTTGAGACCCAGTACTTC. The chain couples TRBV11-3 to TRBJ2-1; D unclear. The end of the DNA aligns better with TRBJ2-5, so the J call may be wrong. The V gene's germline CDR1 is SGHNT and CDR2 YENEEA. The CDR3 loop spans 11 amino acids.

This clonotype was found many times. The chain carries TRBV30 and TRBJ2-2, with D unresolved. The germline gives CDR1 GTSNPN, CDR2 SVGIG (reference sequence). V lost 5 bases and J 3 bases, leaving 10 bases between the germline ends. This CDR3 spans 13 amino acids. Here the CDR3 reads CAWGNWDTGELFF. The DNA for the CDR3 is TGTGCCTGGGGAAACTGGGACACCGGGGAGCTGTTTTTT.

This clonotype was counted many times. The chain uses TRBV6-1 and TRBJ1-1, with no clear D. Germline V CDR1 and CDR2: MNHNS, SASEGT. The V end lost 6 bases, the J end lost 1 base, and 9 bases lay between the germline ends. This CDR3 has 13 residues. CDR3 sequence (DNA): TGTGCCAGCAGGCCCTCATCGAACACTGAAGCTTTCTTT. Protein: CASRPSSNTEAFF.

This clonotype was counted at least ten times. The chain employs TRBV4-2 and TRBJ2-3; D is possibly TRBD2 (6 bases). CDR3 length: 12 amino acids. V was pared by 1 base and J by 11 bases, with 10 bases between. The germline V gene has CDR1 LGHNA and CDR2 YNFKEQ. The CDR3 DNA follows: TGTGCCAGCAGCCAAGGACGAGCGGGGCAGTATTTT. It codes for CASSQGRAGQYF.

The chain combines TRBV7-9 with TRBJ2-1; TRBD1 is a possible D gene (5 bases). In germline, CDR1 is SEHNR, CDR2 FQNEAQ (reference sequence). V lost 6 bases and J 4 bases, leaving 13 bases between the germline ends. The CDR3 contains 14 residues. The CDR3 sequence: CASRRSGKYNEQFF. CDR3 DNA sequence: TGTGCCAGCAGACGTTCAGGGAAGTACAATGAGCAGTTCTTC.

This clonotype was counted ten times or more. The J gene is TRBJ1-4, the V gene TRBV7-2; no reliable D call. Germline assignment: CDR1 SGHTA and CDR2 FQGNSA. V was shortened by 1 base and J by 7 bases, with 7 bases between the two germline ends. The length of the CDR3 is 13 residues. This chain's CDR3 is CASSLGHPEKLFF. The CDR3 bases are TGTGCCAGCAGCTTAGGGCATCCTGAAAAACTGTTTTTT.

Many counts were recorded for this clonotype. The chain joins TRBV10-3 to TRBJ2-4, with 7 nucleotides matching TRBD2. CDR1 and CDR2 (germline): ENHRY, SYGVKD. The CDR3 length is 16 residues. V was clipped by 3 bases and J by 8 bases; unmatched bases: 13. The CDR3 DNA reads TGTGCCATCAGTGACGCCTCGAGTCAGAGCGGGGACATTCAGTACTTC. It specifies CAISDASSQSGDIQYF.

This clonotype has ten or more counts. The CDR3 loop reads CASSLAQPSTRDTQYF. As DNA, the CDR3 is TGTGCCAGCAGCTTAGCGCAACCCTCCACGAGAGATACGCAGTATTTT. The rearrangement uses TRBV7-2 and TRBJ2-3; D remains unclear. The CDR3 spans 16 residues. Trimming removed 0 bases from V and 5 bases from J, with 15 bases in between. CDR1 and CDR2 (germline): SGHTA, FQGNSA.

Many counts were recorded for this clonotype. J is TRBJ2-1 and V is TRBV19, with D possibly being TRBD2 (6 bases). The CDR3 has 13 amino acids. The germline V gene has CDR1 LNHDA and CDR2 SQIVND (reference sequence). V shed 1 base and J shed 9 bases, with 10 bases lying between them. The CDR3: CASSIAGVGEQFF. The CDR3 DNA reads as TGTGCCAGTAGTATAGCGGGGGTAGGTGAGCAGTTCTTC.